Listed below are T cell receptor beta chains from one sample, sequenced in a study of spatial heterogeneity in lung cancer. TCRdb reprocessed the 5' RACE reads via MiXCR and lists one record per CDR3 protein. The profile covers some 120,000 distinct CDR3 sequences, with 9.5% to 15% appearing a single time and 16% taken by the ten largest. The starting material was PBMCs, obtained at follow-up. These receptors were obtained from a male donor with early-stage non-small cell lung cancer. Both conserved end residues are part of each CDR3. The D gene is left open where the match is weak. Size is omitted from some rows. Given values are once, few, many or a class for expanded clones.

V gene	J gene	D gene	clone size	CDR3 DNA	CDR3 protein
TRBV3-1	TRBJ1-5	NA	once	TGTGCCAGCAGCCAAGGGATTAATCAGCCCCAGCATTTT	CASSQGINQPQHF
TRBV28	TRBJ1-5	NA	NA	TGTGCCAGCAGCAGTCTTCTTATTGACCCCCAGCATTTT	CASSSLLIDPQHF
TRBV19	TRBJ2-2	NA	many	TGTGCCAGTAGTATCGGCTCAGGGCACACCGGGGAGCTGTTTTTT	CASSIGSGHTGELFF
TRBV7-9	TRBJ2-7	TRBD1	NA	TGTGCCAGCACAGCCGGGACAGATCCCTACGAGCAGTACTTC	CASTAGTDPYEQYF
TRBV5-1	TRBJ2-1	TRBD2	few	TGCGCCAGCAGCCAAACTAGCGGGAACTACAATGAGCAGTTCTTC	CASSQTSGNYNEQFF
TRBV4-1	TRBJ1-5	NA	few	TGCGCCAGCAGCCAAGATCGGGAAGCGTGGGGCAATCAGCCCCAGCATTTT	CASSQDREAWGNQPQHF
TRBV5-1	TRBJ1-6	NA	many	TGCGCCAGCAGCCCCCCGGGGGGCTCAACACCCCTCCACTTT	CASSPPGGSTPLHF
TRBV7-9	TRBJ1-1	NA	NA	TGTGCCAGCAGCTTAGGTTCGGGGGCACCGAACACTGAAGCTTTCTTT	CASSLGSGAPNTEAFF
TRBV29-1	TRBJ1-2	NA	many	TGCAGCGTTGGGGAGGGGAGCTATGGCTACACCTTC	CSVGEGSYGYTF
TRBV28	TRBJ1-2	TRBD1	NA	TGTGCCAGCGGCTCGACGACAGGGTCCCCCTATGGCTACACCTTC	CASGSTTGSPYGYTF